These 25 T cell receptor beta chains were all obtained from the same sample, sequenced in a study of vaccination and CD4 T cells after COVID-19. Treatment in this sample: approximately nine-day PBMC culture with coronavirus spike peptide pools or control peptides (ViraFEST assay). With the Oncomine TCR Beta short-read assay, DNA from cultured CD4+ T cells was sequenced. TCRdb reprocessed the PCR reads with MiXCR, giving one entry per CDR3 protein. The sample shows roughly 13,000 distinct CDR3 sequences, under 55% of them seen only once. No antigen has been identified for these receptors. The sample comprised CD4+ T cells from blood, cultured in vitro. These receptor sequences come from a human donor who had recovered from COVID-19.

The rearrangement links TRBV19 to TRBJ1-1; D not resolved. The CDR3 is 13 amino acids. Trimming took off 4 bases at V and 4 bases at J, with 10 bases between the two ends. The germline CDR1 and CDR2 sequences are LNHDA and SQIVND (reference sequence). CDR3 loop: CASSSLEGTEAFF. DNA of the CDR3: TGTGCCAGTAGTAGCCTTGAGGGCACTGAAGCTTTCTTT.

This clonotype came up once. The chain carries TRBV3-1 and TRBJ1-5; 10 nucleotides match TRBD1. The J segment lost 7 bases and the V segment lost 2 bases, leaving 5 bases of the junction unmatched. This CDR3 is built from 15 residues. The germline gives CDR1 LGHDT, CDR2 YNNKEL (reference sequence). In DNA form, the CDR3 reads TGTGCCAGCAGCCAATGGGACAGGGGAGGACAGCCCCAGCATTTT. Translating it yields CASSQWDRGGQPQHF.

This chain connects TRBV25-1 to TRBJ1-6; maybe TRBD1 (5 bases). Germline V lookup: CDR1 MGHDK, CDR2 SYGVNS. This CDR3 comprises 15 residues. V lost 2 bases and J lost 7, with 12 bases in between. This chain's CDR3 is CASSEEGIGNSPLHF. CDR3 sequence (DNA): TGTGCCAGCAGTGAAGAGGGGATTGGCAATTCACCCCTCCACTTT.

V usage is TRBV6-2 or TRBV6-3 and J usage is TRBJ2-7; D may be TRBD1 (6 bases). V lost 5 bases, J lost 3 bases, and 17 bases lay in between. The CDR3 covers 15 residues. Germline V lookup: CDR1 MNHEY, CDR2 SVGEGT. This CDR3 is CASSPRPDRFYEQYF. CDR3 DNA sequence: TGTGCCAGCAGTCCCCGACCGGACAGATTCTACGAGCAGTACTTC.

This clonotype has a handful of counts. The genes are TRBV21-1 and TRBJ1-5; the table's D call, TRBD1, has no DNA check behind it. TRBV21-1 is designated a pseudogene. CDR3 length: 14 amino acids. CDR3 amino acids: CASTRAPNDQPQHF. The CDR3 coding sequence is TGTGCCAGCACTCGGGCCCCCAACGATCAGCCCCAGCATTTT.

The chain has TRBV6-5 and TRBJ1-2; maybe TRBD1 (5 bases). The ends were cut back, 4 bases at V and 4 bases at J, with 16 bases in the middle. Germline CDR1 and CDR2: MNHEY and SVGAGI. This CDR3 has 15 residues. The CDR3 nucleotides are TGTGCCAGCAGTTGGGAGCGGGGCGGCAGCTATGGCTACACCTTC. Translated: CASSWERGGSYGYTF.

This chain joins TRBV10-3 and TRBJ1-1; 8 positions agree with TRBD1. The CDR3 totals 14 residues. J gave up 1 base and V 4 bases, and 2 bases lay outside the gene matches. Germline V lookup: CDR1 ENHRY, CDR2 SYGVKD. CDR3 in amino acids: CAISGTGRNTEAFF. CDR3 sequence (DNA): TGTGCCATCAGTGGGACAGGGAGGAACACTGAAGCTTTCTTT.

The chain combines TRBV20-1 with TRBJ2-7; 8 nucleotides line up with TRBD1. CDR1 is DFQATT and CDR2 is SNEGSKA in the germline V gene (reference sequence). V dropped 0 bases and J dropped 3; count of bases not matched to a gene: 13. CDR3 length: 17 residues. The CDR3 spells CSARDSFLRGPNYEQYF. For the CDR3, the DNA is TGCAGTGCTAGAGATTCCTTTCTCAGGGGGCCGAACTACGAGCAGTACTTC.

In this sample, this clonotype turned up a few times. The rearrangement joins TRBV27 to TRBJ1-6, with a weak D call TRBD1 (5 bases). The CDR3 length is 16 residues. V was clipped by 8 bases and J by 1 base, with 15 bases between them. Germline V gene data show CDR1 as MNHEY and CDR2 as SMNVEV (reference sequence). The CDR3 region is CASGGMVGSYNSPLHF. CDR3 nucleotides: TGTGCCAGCGGGGGAATGGTTGGGTCCTATAATTCACCCCTCCACTTT.

The rearrangement links TRBV7-2 to TRBJ2-1; D is perhaps TRBD2 (6 bases). The V and J ends lost 5 bases and 3 bases respectively, with 14 bases between them. Germline CDR1 and CDR2: SGHTA and FQGNSA. The CDR3 has 15 amino acids. The CDR3 region is CASSTLIGGYNEQFF. For the CDR3, the DNA is TGTGCCAGCAGCACCCTAATCGGGGGCTACAATGAGCAGTTCTTC. The full variable domain, rest sourced from reference TRBV7-2 and TRBJ2-1, is GAGVSQSPSNKVTEKGKDVELRCDPISGHTALYWYRQSLGQGLEFLIYFQGNSAPDKSGLPSDRFSAERTGGSVSTLTIQRTQQEDSAVYLCASSTLIGGYNEQFFGPGTRLTVL.

The chain employs TRBV10-3 and TRBJ1-5; D might be TRBD1 (6 bases). The length of the CDR3 is 13 residues. V shed 7 bases and J shed 5 bases, with 12 bases lying between them. Germline loops: CDR1 ENHRY, CDR2 SYGVKD. CDR3 DNA: TGTGCCATCACGGGGGCAGCCGATCAGCCCCAGCATTTT. Translated: CAITGAADQPQHF.

V and J are TRBV5-5 and TRBJ1-1, with TRBD1 as a possible D gene (5 bases). The CDR3 loop spans 15 amino acids. Germline assignment: CDR1 SGHKS and CDR2 YYEKEE (reference sequence). Trimming shortened V by 3 bases and J by 4 bases, and 16 bases separated the two germline ends. Written as DNA, the CDR3 is TGTGCCAGCAGCTCAAGTAGTATGGGGGTCACTGAAGCTTTCTTT. It is translated as CASSSSSMGVTEAFF.

This clonotype has only a few counts. The chain joins TRBV30 to TRBJ1-5; perhaps TRBD1 as D (5 bases). The ends were cut back, 2 bases at V and 3 bases at J, with 8 bases in the middle. Germline loops: CDR1 GTSNPN, CDR2 SVGIG (reference sequence). CDR3 size: 13 residues. The CDR3 coding sequence is TGTGCCTGGAGTATGGGGACCAATCAGCCCCAGCATTTT. Amino acid sequence: CAWSMGTNQPQHF.

The rearrangement uses TRBV20-1 and TRBJ2-3, with D perhaps matching TRBD2 (5 bases). CDR3 size: 13 residues. Trimming pared 6 bases from V and 4 bases from J, leaving 14 bases between. Germline-derived CDR1 and CDR2 are DFQATT and SNEGSKA (reference sequence). CDR3 residues: CSAGISTSDTQYF. The CDR3 nucleotides are TGCAGTGCCGGGATCTCAACCTCAGATACGCAGTATTTT.

The chain carries TRBV20-1 and TRBJ1-1; possibly TRBD1 for D (5 bases). V was shortened by 3 bases and J by 5 bases, with 13 bases between the two germline ends. Per the germline V gene, CDR1 is DFQATT and CDR2 is SNEGSKA (reference sequence). This CDR3 comprises 13 residues. The CDR3 DNA sequence: TGCAGTGCTAGTTCCCCAGGGAGGACTGAAGCTTTCTTT. Its translation: CSASSPGRTEAFF.

The chain is built from TRBV5-4 and TRBJ1-3, with TRBD1 matching 8 bases. Germline CDR1 SGHNT, CDR2 YYREEE (reference sequence). V lost 0 bases and J lost 8; bases outside the gene matches: 7. The CDR3 has 15 amino acids. The CDR3 coding sequence is TGTGCCAGCAGCTTGGACGGGACAGGCGGACACACCATATATTTT. The encoded protein is CASSLDGTGGHTIYF. Full variable domain (outside the CDR3, taken from reference TRBV5-4 and TRBJ1-3): ETGVTQSPTHLIKTRGQQVTLRCSSQSGHNTVSWYQQALGQGPQFIFQYYREEENGRGNFPPRFSGLQFPNYSSELNVNALELDDSALYLCASSLDGTGGHTIYFGEGSWLTVV.

The chain is built from TRBV14 and TRBJ2-7; possibly TRBD1 or TRBD2 for D (5 bases each). CDR1 and CDR2 (germline): SGHDN, FVKESK. V lost 1 base, J lost 6 bases, and 22 bases lay in between. This CDR3 has 17 amino acids. The CDR3 region has the DNA TGTGCCAGCAGCCAAGTCGGGCGGCAGGGACGGCGTGGCGAGCAGTACTTC. Its translation: CASSQVGRQGRRGEQYF.

The CDR3 reads CASKQTGLGTQYF. CDR3 DNA sequence: TGTGCCAGCAAACAGACGGGTCTGGGGACCCAGTACTTC. This chain links TRBV6-2 or TRBV6-3 with TRBJ2-5; D is unresolved. The CDR3 has 13 amino acids. Trimming stripped 7 bases from V and 7 bases from J, with 16 bases between. The V gene's germline CDR1 is MNHEY and CDR2 SVGEGT.

The sample holds a few counts of this clonotype. The V call is TRBV6-1, the J call TRBJ2-5; 7 nucleotides align to TRBD1. From germline, CDR1 is MNHNS and CDR2 SASEGT. V shed 7 bases and J 2 bases; nucleotides not matched to a gene: 4. The CDR3 runs 13 residues. DNA of the CDR3: TGTGCCAGCACCGGACAGGTTCAAGAGACCCAGTACTTC. It is translated as CASTGQVQETQYF.

In this sample, this clonotype turned up a few times. The chain is built from TRBV7-9 and TRBJ1-5; TRBD1 is a possible D gene (6 bases). The CDR3 contains 17 residues. The ends were cut back, 1 base at V and 2 bases at J, with 15 bases in the middle. Germline V gives CDR1 SEHNR, CDR2 FQNEAQ (reference sequence). CDR3 in DNA: TGTGCCAGCAGCTTAGGGTTAAGGGGGTCGGGCAATCAGCCCCAGCATTTT. Protein sequence: CASSLGLRGSGNQPQHF. The full variable domain, in which reference TRBV7-9 and TRBJ1-5 provide the parts outside the CDR3, is DTGVSQNPRHKITKRGQNVTFRCDPISEHNRLYWYRQTLGQGPEFLTYFQNEAQLEKSRLLSDRFSAERPKGSFSTLEIQRTEQGDSAMYLCASSLGLRGSGNQPQHFGDGTRLSIL.

Only a few counts were recorded for this clonotype. CDR3 residues: CASSSQTGGAGGYTF. DNA for the CDR3: TGTGCCAGCAGCTCCCAAACAGGGGGCGCGGGTGGCTACACCTTC. V is TRBV7-9 and J is TRBJ1-2, with TRBD1 identical over 9 bases. The junction had 10 bases not matched to a gene; V was cut back by 4 bases and J by 7 bases. Germline V CDR1 and CDR2: SEHNR, FQNEAQ (reference sequence). CDR3 length: 15 amino acids.

The V call is TRBV5-1, the J call TRBJ2-2; D perhaps matches TRBD1 (7 bases). Germline V gives CDR1 SGHRS, CDR2 YFSETQ. V was trimmed by 4 bases and J by 0 bases, leaving 13 bases between them. This CDR3 spans 16 amino acids. The chain's CDR3 is CASSPGGTANTGELFF. The CDR3 DNA is TGCGCCAGCAGCCCAGGCGGGACAGCGAACACCGGGGAGCTGTTTTTT.

The chain uses TRBV27 and TRBJ1-1, with TRBD1 matching 9 bases. Germline lookup yields CDR1 MNHEY and CDR2 SMNVEV (reference sequence). This CDR3 comprises 17 residues. Germline trimming cut 5 bases from V and 0 bases from J; bases unmatched to any gene: 10. The CDR3 DNA reads as TGTGCCAGCAGTAGGCCGGGACAGGGATATATGAACACTGAAGCTTTCTTT. The encoded protein is CASSRPGQGYMNTEAFF.

The rearrangement links TRBV11-3 to TRBJ1-1; 9 nucleotides agree with TRBD1. V was clipped by 4 bases and J by 4 bases; unmatched bases: 4. The CDR3 extends over 14 amino acids. The germline V gene encodes CDR1 SGHNT and CDR2 YENEEA. This CDR3 is CASSSQGARTEAFF. CDR3 sequence (DNA): TGTGCCAGCAGCTCACAGGGGGCGCGCACTGAAGCTTTCTTT.

This sequence joins TRBV6-1 and TRBJ2-7; 11 positions match TRBD1. Losses at the gene ends were 8 bases for V and 10 bases for J; bases not matched to a gene: 7. Germline CDR1 reads MNHNS; CDR2 reads SASEGT. The CDR3 consists of 12 residues. CDR3 sequence (DNA): TGTGCCAGCTACGGACAGGGGGCGACTCAGTACTTC. As protein: CASYGQGATQYF.